What follows are 20 T cell receptor beta chains derived from one specimen sequenced in a study of shared clonotypes between healthy human individuals. This table comes from immunoSEQ multiplex PCR, and its TCRdb copy is limited to in-frame clones, with some not included. The sample lists about 1.5 million clones; around 98% were seen once. The sample taken for sequencing was naive CD4+ T cells sorted from blood. The subset is: CD45RA+ positively selected. The source is a man aged 30 to 45 in good health.

The chain links TRBV15 to TRBJ2-6; D is undetermined. Germline CDR1 reads LNHNV; CDR2 reads YYDKDF (reference sequence). The CDR3 runs 22 residues. Trimming stripped 5 bases from V and 3 bases from J, with 32 bases between. The CDR3 here is CATSPRPKAHDPPLFGANVLTF. For the CDR3, the DNA is TGTGCCACCAGCCCCCGCCCGAAGGCCCACGATCCCCCCCTCTTTGGGGCCAACGTCCTGACTTTC.

On this clone itself: Other DNA sequences in the same sample also yield this CDR3. The chain carries TRBV20-1 and TRBJ1-1, with D perhaps TRBD1 (6 bases). V was clipped by 6 bases and J by 7 bases, with 12 bases between them. The CDR3 contains 11 residues. CDR1 and CDR2 from the germline V gene are DFQATT and SNEGSKA (reference sequence). The CDR3 DNA sequence: TGCAGTGCCCGGGGGGGCGTTGAAGCTTTCTTT. Its translation is CSARGGVEAFF.

This chain links TRBV6-1 with TRBJ1-2; unclear D gene. This CDR3 spans 12 amino acids. Germline lookup yields CDR1 MNHNS and CDR2 SASEGT. V was trimmed by 5 bases and J by 4 bases, leaving 8 bases between them. The CDR3 DNA sequence: TGTGCCAGCAGTAGAACAGTCTATGGCTACACCTTC. Translating it yields CASSRTVYGYTF.

This chain uses TRBV7-2 with TRBJ1-2; D gene unclear. Germline CDR1 reads SGHTA; CDR2 reads FQGNSA. The ends were cut back, 2 bases at V and 4 bases at J, with 5 bases in the middle. This CDR3 region has 12 residues. The CDR3 sequence is CASSLWLYGYTF. The CDR3 DNA is TGTGCCAGCAGCTTATGGCTCTATGGCTACACCTTC.

This clone was counted once. One end of the junction is discordant with germline, which a read error may explain. The rearrangement links TRBV18 to TRBJ2-1, with 13 bases fitting TRBD2. Germline V gene sequence: CDR1 KGHSH, CDR2 LQKENI. The CDR3 extends over 14 amino acids. The CDR3 coding sequence is TGTGCCAGCTCATCTGGAACTAGCGGGAGGGGGACGGTCTTC. This codes for CASSSGTSGRGTVF.

The CDR3 reads CASSGKGGAGTPLGYEQYF. CDR3 DNA: TGTGCCAGCAGCGGGAAGGGTGGGGCAGGGACCCCCCTAGGCTACGAGCAGTACTTC. The chain carries TRBV9 and TRBJ2-7; D possibly uses TRBD1 or TRBD2 (5 bases each). Germline V CDR1 and CDR2: SGDLS, YYNGEE. V lost 3 bases to trimming and J lost 3 bases, with 28 bases between them. The CDR3 runs 19 residues.

V and J are TRBV5-5 and TRBJ1-5; 8 bases line up with TRBD1. From germline, CDR1 is SGHKS and CDR2 YYEKEE (reference sequence). This CDR3 spans 17 amino acids. The J segment lost 3 bases and the V segment lost 2 bases, leaving 10 bases of the junction unmatched. In nucleotides, the CDR3 is TGTGCCAGCAGCTTTAAATCGGGACAGGCCCTCAATCAGCCCCAGCATTTT. It encodes CASSFKSGQALNQPQHF.

On this clone: Other DNA sequences in the same sample also yield this CDR3. CDR3 in amino acids: CASSSQETQYF. For the CDR3, the DNA is TGTGCCAGCAGCTCACAAGAGACCCAGTACTTC. The chain has TRBV5-4 and TRBJ2-5; D unclear. V lost 3 bases and J lost 2, with 2 bases in between. Germline assignment: CDR1 SGHNT and CDR2 YYREEE (reference sequence). CDR3 length: 11 amino acids.

The chain combines TRBV28 with TRBJ2-7; 8 bases align to TRBD2. With V trimmed by 6 bases and J by 0 bases, 7 bases remained unmatched. CDR1 is MDHEN and CDR2 is SYDVKM in the germline V gene. The CDR3 has 15 residues. The CDR3 loop reads CASRRAGGDSYEQYF. DNA for the CDR3: TGTGCCAGCAGGCGCGCCGGGGGGGACTCCTACGAGCAGTACTTC. The full variable domain, its missing parts supplied by reference TRBV28 and TRBJ2-7, is DVKVTQSSRYLVKRTGEKVFLECVQDMDHENMFWYRQDPGLGLRLIYFSYDVKMKEKGDIPEGYSVSREKKERFSLILESASTNQTSMYLCASRRAGGDSYEQYFGPGTRLTVT.

V gene TRBV5-4 combines with J gene TRBJ2-1; D not resolved. This CDR3 has 15 residues. With 4 bases removed from V and 0 bases from J, the gap between germline ends came to 11 bases. Germline CDR1 SGHNT, CDR2 YYREEE (reference sequence). CDR3 sequence: CASSRDSSSYNEQFF. The CDR3 DNA follows: TGTGCCAGCAGCCGCGACTCAAGCTCCTACAATGAGCAGTTCTTC.

V gene TRBV2 combines with J gene TRBJ2-7, with D unresolved. Trimming shortened V by 11 bases and J by 3 bases, and 20 bases separated the two germline ends. The CDR3 has 14 residues. The V gene's germline CDR1 is SNHLY and CDR2 FYNNEI. CDR3 nucleotides: TGTGCCTCAGTAGGGCGATTAGAAGTCTACGAGCAGTACTTC. Translating it yields CASVGRLEVYEQYF. The variable domain in full, completed from reference TRBV2 and TRBJ2-7, reads EPEVTQTPSHQVTQMGQEVILRCVPISNHLYFYWYRQILGQKVEFLVSFYNNEISEKSEIFDDQFSVERPDGSNFTLKIRSTKLEDSAMYFCASVGRLEVYEQYFGPGTRLTVT.

This clone has just one count. The chain uses TRBV18 and TRBJ2-1; D unresolved. The ends were cut back, 3 bases at V and 11 bases at J, with 11 bases in the middle. CDR1 and CDR2 from the germline V gene are KGHSH and LQKENI. The CDR3 is made up of 12 amino acids. The CDR3 DNA follows: TGTGCCAGCTCACCCACGACGGTGAAGCAGTTCTTC. It translates to CASSPTTVKQFF.

This chain connects TRBV23-1 to TRBJ1-2; 8 nucleotides align to TRBD1. TRBV23-1 is classed as an ORF, of uncertain function. There are 15 residues in the CDR3. J was trimmed by 0 bases and V by 6 bases; bases with no gene match: 6. CDR3 amino acids: CASSAGTGANYGYTF. CDR3 DNA sequence: TGCGCCAGCAGCGCCGGGACAGGAGCTAACTATGGCTACACCTTC.

The chain recombines TRBV5-5 with TRBJ2-5; tentative D call: TRBD2 (6 bases). Germline V gene lookup returns CDR1 SGHKS and CDR2 YYEKEE (reference sequence). The CDR3 runs to 14 residues. Trimming took off 5 bases at V and 5 bases at J, with 16 bases between the two ends. The CDR3: CASRGQGGWETQYF. CDR3 nucleotides: TGTGCCAGCAGGGGTCAGGGAGGTTGGGAGACCCAGTACTTC.

V usage is TRBV19 and J usage is TRBJ2-6, with D unresolved. This CDR3 spans 14 amino acids. V lost 8 bases and J 1 base, leaving 9 bases between the germline ends. The germline V gene has CDR1 LNHDA and CDR2 SQIVND (reference sequence). For the CDR3, the DNA is TGTGCCAGTGGACGTGCATCTGGGGCCAACGTCCTGACTTTC. Translating it yields CASGRASGANVLTF.

Notes on this clone: This CDR3 is also generated by other DNA sequences in the sample. This sequence joins TRBV19 and TRBJ2-2; TRBD2 aligns across 11 bases. This CDR3 contains 16 residues. Germline V CDR1 and CDR2: LNHDA, SQIVND (reference sequence). J lost 1 base, V lost 4 bases, and 2 bases had no gene match. The CDR3 loop reads CASSTGTSGNTGELFF. The CDR3, as DNA: TGTGCCAGTAGTACGGGGACTAGCGGGAACACCGGGGAGCTGTTTTTT.

The V and J genes are TRBV9 and TRBJ2-7; 8 nucleotides match TRBD1. The germline CDR1 and CDR2 sequences are SGDLS and YYNGEE. V was clipped by 4 bases and J by 2 bases; unmatched bases: 14. The CDR3 runs 17 residues. CDR3 region: CASSPLRGQTSPYEQYF. DNA of the CDR3: TGTGCCAGCAGCCCCCTCAGGGGGCAGACATCGCCCTACGAGCAGTACTTC.

The chain carries TRBV10-3 and TRBJ2-7; possibly TRBD1 or TRBD2 for D (6 bases each). Trimming removed 10 bases at V and 3 bases at J, with 10 bases between. The germline gives CDR1 ENHRY, CDR2 SYGVKD. The CDR3 consists of 11 residues. The CDR3 region is CATGDNYEQYF. Written as DNA, the CDR3 is TGTGCCACGGGGGACAACTACGAGCAGTACTTC.

The chain couples TRBV6-5 to TRBJ1-1; D may be TRBD1 (5 bases). Per germline, CDR1 MNHEY and CDR2 SVGAGI. The CDR3 extends over 14 amino acids. Trimming removed 6 bases at V and 0 bases at J, with 11 bases between. CDR3 coding DNA: TGTGCCAGCAGAAGACAGACAATGAACACTGAAGCTTTCTTT. This sequence encodes CASRRQTMNTEAFF.

In this sample, this clone turned up once. The genes are TRBV2 and TRBJ2-7; a weak D match, TRBD1 (6 bases). The V and J ends lost 6 bases and 4 bases respectively, with 13 bases between them. The CDR3 sequence is 13 residues long. Germline CDR1 SNHLY, CDR2 FYNNEI. CDR3 DNA sequence: TGTGCCAGCAGAACGACAGGTGTGTACGAGCAGTACTTC. It specifies CASRTTGVYEQYF. Full variable domain (remainder filled in from reference TRBV2 and TRBJ2-7): EPEVTQTPSHQVTQMGQEVILRCVPISNHLYFYWYRQILGQKVEFLVSFYNNEISEKSEIFDDQFSVERPDGSNFTLKIRSTKLEDSAMYFCASRTTGVYEQYFGPGTRLTVT.